Presented here are 3 T cell receptor beta chains from one specimen sequenced in a study of T-cell memory formation after mild COVID-19. A single record per CDR3 protein comes from TCRdb applying MiXCR to the 5' RACE reads. The sample gives about 270,000 distinct CDR3 sequences, 18% of which show up once; 20% to 25% is in the top ten. The sequenced material came from PBMCs or a T cell subset sorted from them (not recorded which). These receptor sequences come from a man younger than 30 who had mild COVID-19 (a few samples of this study predate the infection). Cell type and time point are not known.

The chain has TRBV5-1 and TRBJ2-3; D gene uncertain. V was pared by 4 bases and J by 3 bases, with 21 bases between. CDR1 is SGHRS and CDR2 is YFSETQ in the germline V gene. The CDR3 loop spans 17 amino acids. Here the CDR3 DNA reads TGCGCCAGCAGCGCCTTATGGGGTCCCGGAACGACAGATACGCAGTATTTT. Its protein is CASSALWGPGTTDTQYF.

There are a few counts of this clonotype. The CDR3 sequence is CASSQEDRTEAFF. The CDR3 DNA follows: TGCGCCAGCAGCCAAGAGGACAGGACCGAAGCTTTCTTT. The chain uses TRBV4-1 and TRBJ1-1; 7 bases align to TRBD1. This CDR3 is built from 13 residues. V gave up 0 bases and J gave up 8 bases; unmatched junction bases: 3. Germline V gives CDR1 MGHRA, CDR2 YSYEKL.

The rearrangement joins TRBV7-9 to TRBJ2-7; the D gene is possibly TRBD1 (7 bases). The V gene's germline CDR1 is SEHNR and CDR2 FQNEAQ (reference sequence). Trimming pared 0 bases from V and 5 bases from J, leaving 23 bases between. The CDR3 sequence is 18 residues long. The CDR3 DNA sequence: TGTGCCAGCAGCTTAGCGACAGGGAGGTACCTCGGGAAGGACGAGCAGTACTTC. Translated: CASSLATGRYLGKDEQYF.